The T cell receptor beta chain described here comes from a study of cytomegalovirus exposure and HLA in healthy donors (dated by TCRdb to about 2017). Context from the whole study: An earlier analysis of more than 550 of the donors reported over 250 Gb of sequence data and 95 million to 130 million unique TCR beta sequences obtained from around 170 million T cells. The number of typed donors differed by locus: about 629-630 for A, B, C, DRB1 and DQB1; 500 to 550 for DQA1; approximately 610 for DPA1; and roughly 490 for DPB1. To study patterns of TCR occurrence, a later analysis re-analyzed previously published TCR beta repertoires from around 670 donors and added high-resolution HLA genotyping. Using immunosequencing, the study profiled T cell repertoires from 666 subjects and related those repertoires to cytomegalovirus serostatus. Genome-wide SNP genotypes for about 65% of the roughly 700 donors were used in a later genetic analysis, which treated that subset as a discovery cohort. An earlier analysis of some 500 of the donors used high-throughput TCR beta sequencing to judge whether each TCR beta V gene segment behaved as functional or pseudogenic. In the later analysis, no new phenotypic data were used to find candidate immune exposures; instead, reliance was placed on TCR beta sequences and their occurrence across donors. On average, roughly 250,000 unique TCR beta nucleotide sequences were sequenced per donor among 398 genotyped donors of the cohort, with around 19% of those sequences being non-productive. In addition to the first cohort of around 670 subjects, a separate validation cohort of 120 different subjects was used. The study aimed to test whether signatures of past pathogen exposure could be identified by cataloging public T cell receptors. Roughly 300 gigabases of sequencing data and approximately 85 million unique TCR sequences were included in an early release covering 550 to 650 HLA-typed donors. Donor age, sex, ethnicity and CMV serostatus were collected together with the repertoire data. High-throughput TCR immunosequencing, statistical association of individual TCRs with disease status, and machine learning were combined to predict cytomegalovirus infection status. Roughly five DR-DQ haplotypes were handled as single units for association and clustering, since linkage in the cohort was strong. Both class I and class II loci were covered by HLA typing, at four-digit resolution. Every repertoire in the discovery cohort had been generated on one and the same sequencing platform. Among the roughly 430 genotyped donors, 75% to 90% belonged to the genetic ancestry cluster associated with self-reported Caucasian donors. Results and caveats for the whole study, not just this receptor: Three of the identified cytomegalovirus-associated TCR beta chains were confirmed in vitro to be specific for cytomegalovirus antigens. Compared with the approximately 700-donor mean, donors in an Asian-associated ancestry cluster had fewer N-insertions in productive TCRs, according to a later genetic analysis. A further reported finding was that TCR beta sequences accurately predicted the HLA-A and HLA-B alleles for most subjects in the first cohort. According to a later analysis, TCR association rates differed among HLA loci, with DRB1 alleles showing the most associated TCRs and HLA-C alleles showing the fewest. In an earlier analysis of 500 to 650 of the donors, most TCR beta V segments appeared in productive rearrangements about 87% or about 30% of the time, broadly matching IMGT annotations. In the study, about 150 TCR beta chains were listed as associated with cytomegalovirus. A later analysis associated around 16,000 TCR beta sequences with specific HLA alleles at a false discovery rate of 0.05. The sequencing pipeline was judged likely to have produced a cluster of highly shared sequence variants as a technical artifact. Compared with equally common non-associated chains, HLA-associated TCR beta chains in a later analysis were more clonally expanded and had lower generation probabilities. A later genetic analysis associated a missense DCLRE1C variant with V-gene and J-gene trimming of TCR beta chains, and an independent cohort replicated the association. In a later analysis, most CMV-associated TCR beta chains were found to appear HLA-restricted, with HLA associations seemingly driven largely by CMV exposure. Linkage disequilibrium might explain the correlated functional status among segregating V segments, but an unknown experimental factor could not be ruled out. Roughly uniform sequencing depth across donors was assumed in presence/absence analyses, although this assumption may not hold. It was suggested by the authors that the approach could potentially be generalized to other disease states and immunological phenotypes. The cohort was sequenced for TCR beta chains only, and without alpha or paired-chain data the features that could be detected were limited. HLA typing was unavailable for some donors at each locus, so association tests used only the typed subset. When HLA alleles, especially DR and DQ, strongly co-occurred, attributing TCR associations to individual alleles was difficult. Because counts were too low, about 18 rarely observed V segments, including chromosome 9 orphons, were left out of the earlier analysis of 500 to 650 of the donors. CMV serostatus was the only immune exposure information available for the cohort. Cytomegalovirus status was reported to be diagnosed by the classifier with high specificity and sensitivity in both the original and validation cohorts. A later analysis reported that several top co-occurrence clusters appeared linked to parvovirus B19, influenza, CMV and Epstein-Barr virus. While some public TCRs were present in many individuals, most TCR sequences turned up only very rarely across donors.

In total, roughly 670 healthy bone marrow donors made up the cohort. At the time of sampling, every cohort member was nominally healthy, though immune exposures that went unrecorded were likely present. The donor was CMV seropositive and belonged to the group of more than 250 seropositive cohort members. Every donor gave a peripheral blood sample, and the peripheral blood mononuclear cells from that sample were used for TCR beta sequencing. The Qiagen DNeasy Blood Extraction Kit was used to extract genomic DNA from the blood cell samples. This clone is a singleton in its sample. Its recognized antigen is unknown. Base qualities are not at hand, and no much larger clone is one base apart. The library was built by means of the immunoSEQ multiplex PCR assay. For the multiplex PCR, a mixture combining 60 forward primers for TCR Vbeta segments and 13 reverse primers for TCR Jbeta segments was used. The CDR3 region of rearranged TCR beta genes was amplified from genomic DNA by a multiplex PCR assay. The amplified TCR beta libraries were sequenced on the Illumina HiSeq System as 87-base-pair reads. Per the source publication's procedure: Across the 670 or so repertoires, a later analysis counted 80 million or so unique TCR beta chains, roughly 11 million of which were shared by at least two donors. To remove PCR and sequencing errors, raw reads were error-corrected and collapsed into unique sequences using a nearest-neighbor algorithm that merged closely related sequences. V, D and J gene segments were assigned by aligning CDR3 sequences to IMGT reference sequences. For a sequence to be retained, at least a six-nucleotide match to both a V gene segment and a J gene segment was required. Rearrangements were called productive when the CDR3 lacked stop codons and stayed in frame with V and J; all others were non-productive. CDR3 was defined by IMGT convention, running from the second conserved V-encoded cysteine to the conserved J-encoded phenylalanine. In an earlier analysis of more than 550 of the donors, sequences lacking an unambiguous match to a single V gene segment were excluded. In an earlier analysis of approximately 610 of the donors, V segments were called functional above 56.7% productive rearrangements and were called segregating when the between-donor standard deviation exceeded 5%. A statistical classification framework was developed to diagnose cytomegalovirus status using the catalog of TCR beta chain sequences. In a later analysis, TCR nucleotide sequences were compared against IMGT/GENE-DB human TR gene sequences so that V and J genes could be assigned. A later analysis assigned CDR3 sequences and most-parsimonious VDJ recombination scenarios with the TCRdist pipeline. In a later analysis, every TCR beta chain was defined by the combination of its CDR3 amino acid sequence and its V-gene family, and reads without a unique V-gene family were dropped. A later analysis removed 550 to 700 highly shared, low-generation-probability nucleotide sequences to deal with suspected cross-contamination and a sequencing artifact. For each public chain, a later analysis derived a clonal expansion index from normalized ranks of inferred template counts within each repertoire. A later analysis computed generation probabilities with a VDJ recombination model fitted to out-of-frame rearrangements, and checked the results against IGoR. In a later analysis, hypergeometric tests were used to score TCR-TCR, TCR-HLA and TCR-CMV co-occurrence, with a repertoire-size bias correction applied to TCR pairs. False discovery rates were estimated in a later analysis by permuting HLA or CMV assignments 20 times. In a later analysis, co-occurring TCRs were grouped using DBSCAN, and TCRdist sequence similarity was added for clustering within HLA-allele-positive subsets. Co-occurrence clustering excluded repertoires with fewer than 30,000 or more than 120,000 public chains, plus five with anomalous nucleotide sharing. The source is immuneACCESS, and TCRdb retained only in-frame sequences with V and J called. Part of the clones is not carried over; for the studies checked, unresolved V genes explain less than half of this, and the remainder is unexplained. V and J calls and clone size follow that table, whereas D and trimming were derived from the DNA. This sample lists approximately 90,000 clones; approximately 70% were detected once. Clones ranked in the top ten supply around 16% of the sample.

The receptor's source is a woman in her fifties or sixties in good health and CMV-seropositive. Sequenced sample: PBMCs.

The DNA sequence follows: TGTGCCAGCAGCTTGGGGACTAGCGTGTACAATGAGCAGTTCTTC. It translates as CASSLGTSVYNEQFF. The rearranged chain carries TRBV5-8 and TRBJ2-1, with 9 middle bases fitting TRBD2. Compared with germline, V lacks 0 bases and J lacks 4 bases; bases without a gene match: 2. CDR1 SGHTS and CDR2 YDEGEE were looked up in the germline V gene. The CDR3 contains 15 residues, cysteine and phenylalanine counted. The read is trimmed to its CDR3 DNA, 45 bases read in frame from base 1.